Below, 21 T cell receptor beta chains from the same sample are listed, as sequenced in a study of T-cell memory formation after mild COVID-19. TCRdb reanalysed the 5' RACE reads using MiXCR and keeps one entry per CDR3 protein. The repertoire holds around 250,000 distinct CDR3 sequences, with roughly 15% as singletons. The sample comprised PBMCs or a T cell subset sorted from them (not recorded which). These receptors were collected from an adult woman who had mild COVID-19 (a few samples of this study predate the infection). Cell type and time point are not known.

The sample holds a few counts of this clonotype. The chain joins TRBV3-1 to TRBJ1-1, with D possibly being TRBD1 (6 bases). CDR1 and CDR2 (germline): LGHDT, YNNKEL (reference sequence). The CDR3 is 16 residues long. The V end was cut by 4 bases, the J end by 8 bases, with 23 bases between. The DNA of the CDR3 is TGTGCCAGCAGCCCATCCGGGATTGGCGGGGGGCGCGAAGCTTTCTTT. It is translated as CASSPSGIGGGREAFF. Based on the CDR3 plus reference TRBV3-1 and TRBJ1-1, the full variable domain is DTAVSQTPKYLVTQMGNDKSIKCEQNLGHDTMYWYKQDSKKFLKIMFSYNNKELIINETVPNRFSPKSPDKAHLNLHINSLELGDSAVYFCASSPSGIGGGREAFFGQGTRLTVV.

The rearrangement uses TRBV20-1 and TRBJ2-7; 9 bases map to TRBD2. V shed 0 bases, J shed 0 bases, and the junction held 6 bases outside the gene matches. Germline lookup yields CDR1 DFQATT and CDR2 SNEGSKA (reference sequence). The CDR3 contains 16 residues. CDR3 sequence reads: CSARDMSGGISYEQYF. CDR3 bases: TGCAGTGCTAGAGATATGAGCGGGGGGATCTCCTACGAGCAGTACTTC.

V gene TRBV7-8 combines with J gene TRBJ2-3; 9 bases are a match to TRBD2. Germline CDR1 is SGHVS and CDR2 is FQNEAQ. V shed 5 bases, J shed 0 bases, and the junction held 9 bases outside the gene matches. The CDR3 loop spans 17 amino acids. CDR3 nucleotides: TGTGCCAGCAGCCCCCGGACTAGCGCGTCTAGCACAGATACGCAGTATTTT. Translating gives CASSPRTSASSTDTQYF.

This clonotype was seen only a few times. The chain carries TRBV7-2 and TRBJ1-3; 7 bases agree with TRBD1. Germline values: CDR1 SGHTA, CDR2 FQGNSA. This CDR3 contains 15 residues. The V segment lost 4 bases and the J segment 0 bases; nucleotides outside the gene matches: 3. CDR3 protein: CASSSTGTSGNTIYF. The CDR3 DNA reads TGTGCCAGCAGCTCGACAGGGACCTCTGGAAACACCATATATTTT.

This clonotype was detected a few times. V and J are TRBV7-2 and TRBJ2-7; TRBD2 agrees at 8 bases. Trimming at V came to 5 bases and at J to 6 bases, leaving 12 bases not matched to a gene. The CDR3 is 15 residues long. Germline V lookup: CDR1 SGHTA, CDR2 FQGNSA. The CDR3 region has the DNA TGTGCCAGCAGCCCTTCGAGAGCGGGAGTTGGCGAGCAGTACTTC. This translates into CASSPSRAGVGEQYF.

The V call is TRBV7-9, the J call TRBJ2-7; 12 bases agree with TRBD2. CDR1 is SEHNR, CDR2 FQNEAQ, per germline (reference sequence). This CDR3 comprises 17 residues. Trimming at V came to 1 base and at J to 4 bases, leaving 8 bases not matched to a gene. CDR3 coding DNA: TGTGCCAGCAGCTTAGGGTCCCTAGCGGGAGGGCCTTACGAGCAGTACTTC. Its protein is CASSLGSLAGGPYEQYF.

The table lists this clonotype with a few counts. The chain links TRBV5-1 to TRBJ2-5; possible D gene TRBD1, 6 bases. V gave up 2 bases and J gave up 3 bases, with 11 bases separating them. The CDR3 runs 14 residues. The germline V gene encodes CDR1 SGHRS and CDR2 YFSETQ. CDR3 sequence (DNA): TGCGCCAGCAGCTTCCAACAGGGTGAAGAGACCCAGTACTTC. It yields the protein CASSFQQGEETQYF.

In its sample, this clonotype was seen many times. J is TRBJ2-5 and V is TRBV24-1; D could derive from TRBD1 or TRBD2 (5 bases each). Germline V CDR1 and CDR2: KGHDR, SFDVKD. The germline V and J ends were trimmed by 3 bases and 3 bases, with 10 bases remaining between them. The CDR3 has 14 amino acids. CDR3: CATSDPRGEETQYF. The DNA of the CDR3 is TGTGCCACCAGTGATCCGAGAGGGGAAGAGACCCAGTACTTC.

This chain connects TRBV5-6 to TRBJ1-6; D gene uncertain. The CDR3 has 14 amino acids. The germline CDR1 and CDR2 sequences are SGHDT and YYEEEE. The V end lost 4 bases, the J end lost 9 bases, and 14 bases lay between the germline ends. CDR3 bases: TGTGCCAGCAGCCACAGACGAGGGAGTTCACCCCTCCACTTT. As protein: CASSHRRGSSPLHF.

The chain links TRBV12-3 or TRBV12-4 to TRBJ2-3; possible D gene TRBD1, 5 bases. V was cut by 5 bases and J by 1 base, with 10 bases left in between. The CDR3 length is 14 residues. CDR3 sequence (DNA): TGTGCCAGCAGTACCTTAGGGGGCACAGATACGCAGTATTTT. It translates to CASSTLGGTDTQYF.

The chain combines TRBV7-9 with TRBJ2-3; D is perhaps TRBD1 or TRBD2 (5 bases each). V lost 6 bases and J lost 4, with 17 bases in between. This CDR3 contains 15 residues. The V gene's germline CDR1 is SEHNR and CDR2 FQNEAQ (reference sequence). DNA of the CDR3: TGTGCCAGCAGATCCGGGACCGGGCAGGCAGATACGCAGTATTTT. Its protein is CASRSGTGQADTQYF. Together with reference TRBV7-9 and TRBJ2-3, the CDR3 gives the full variable domain: DTGVSQNPRHKITKRGQNVTFRCDPISEHNRLYWYRQTLGQGPEFLTYFQNEAQLEKSRLLSDRFSAERPKGSFSTLEIQRTEQGDSAMYLCASRSGTGQADTQYFGPGTRLTVL.

This clonotype was found a few times. The chain links TRBV6-1 to TRBJ2-7; no clear D. This CDR3 region has 17 residues. Germline lookup yields CDR1 MNHNS and CDR2 SASEGT. V lost 10 bases to trimming and J lost 5 bases, with 30 bases between them. As DNA, the CDR3 is TGTGCCATTGCCAGCAGTGAATATACACCCCTTCGGGACGAGCAGTACTTC. Translated: CAIASSEYTPLRDEQYF.

This chain connects TRBV7-2 to TRBJ2-1, with TRBD2 matching over 9 bases. Germline V CDR1 and CDR2: SGHTA, FQGNSA. The V gene end was trimmed by 3 bases and the J gene end by 5 bases; junction bases not matched to a gene: 8. The CDR3 totals 16 residues. The CDR3 loop is CASSFVAGAVDNEQFF. Here the CDR3 DNA reads TGTGCCAGCAGCTTTGTAGCGGGAGCGGTCGACAATGAGCAGTTCTTC.

The chain links TRBV7-2 to TRBJ2-3; D is unclear. V lost 5 bases, J lost 0 bases, and 12 bases lay in between. Germline loops: CDR1 SGHTA, CDR2 FQGNSA. CDR3 length equals 15 residues. The CDR3 loop reads CASSPGSTSTDTQYF. In nucleotides, the CDR3 is TGTGCCAGCAGCCCAGGATCGACTAGCACAGATACGCAGTATTTT.

In this sample, this clonotype turned up a few times. The chain recombines TRBV9 with TRBJ2-6; no clear D gene. Germline V gene sequence: CDR1 SGDLS, CDR2 YYNGEE. V gave up 1 base and J gave up 4 bases, with 12 bases separating them. This CDR3 is built from 16 residues. The CDR3 sequence: CASSVSPGPGANVLTF. DNA of the CDR3: TGTGCCAGCAGCGTAAGCCCGGGCCCCGGGGCCAACGTCCTGACTTTC.

The chain links TRBV6-5 to TRBJ2-7, with 7 bases that match TRBD1. This CDR3 region has 15 residues. V was clipped by 1 base and J by 2 bases; unmatched bases: 5. Germline lookup yields CDR1 MNHEY and CDR2 SVGAGI. The CDR3 DNA reads as TGTGCCAGCAGTTACTGGGTTACAGGGGCCTACGAGCAGTACTTC. Protein: CASSYWVTGAYEQYF.

This clonotype was recorded a few times. The CDR3 loop reads CASRRGQVQPGELFF. The DNA for the CDR3 is TGTGCCAGCAGGCGCGGACAGGTTCAACCCGGGGAGCTGTTTTTT. The V call is TRBV6-5, the J call TRBJ2-2; TRBD1 aligns across 7 bases. V shed 6 bases, J shed 6 bases, and the junction held 10 bases outside the gene matches. Germline CDR1 is MNHEY and CDR2 is SVGAGI. This CDR3 spans 15 amino acids.

This clonotype was counted only a few times. The V call is TRBV5-8, the J call TRBJ2-3, with 8 bases aligning to TRBD2. The CDR3 contains 13 residues. V gave up 4 bases and J gave up 7 bases; unmatched junction bases: 5. From germline, CDR1 is SGHTS and CDR2 YDEGEE. CDR3: CASSHRSGNTQYF. For the CDR3, the DNA is TGTGCCAGCAGCCACCGTAGCGGGAATACGCAGTATTTT. Full variable domain (rest looked up from reference TRBV5-8 and TRBJ2-3): EAGVTQSPTHLIKTRGQQATLRCSPISGHTSVYWYQQALGLGLQFLLWYDEGEERNRGNFPPRFSGRQFPNYSSELNVNALELEDSALYLCASSHRSGNTQYFGPGTRLTVL.

The V gene is TRBV4-2, the J gene TRBJ2-5; either TRBD1 or TRBD2 may fit D (6 bases each). Deletions cut 0 bases from V and 1 base from J, with 9 bases between. CDR3 length equals 15 residues. The germline V gene has CDR1 LGHNA and CDR2 YNFKEQ. The CDR3 nucleotides read TGTGCCAGCAGCCAAGAAGGGGGGCTCCAAGAGACCCAGTACTTC. Translated: CASSQEGGLQETQYF.

The chain has TRBV3-1 and TRBJ2-4, with D possibly TRBD2 on 6 matching bases. The germline V gene encodes CDR1 LGHDT and CDR2 YNNKEL (reference sequence). The CDR3 consists of 12 residues. V gave up 4 bases and J gave up 8 bases, with 9 bases separating them. The CDR3 protein is CASSRGGDIQYF. CDR3 nucleotide sequence: TGTGCCAGCAGCCGAGGCGGGGACATTCAGTACTTC.

This clonotype has more than one count but fewer than ten. J is TRBJ2-7 and V is TRBV11-2; D perhaps matches TRBD2 (5 bases). The germline gives CDR1 SGHAT, CDR2 FQNNGV. This CDR3 comprises 13 residues. V lost 5 bases and J 1 base, leaving 9 bases between the germline ends. The CDR3 sequence: CASSLPGSYEQYF. In DNA form, the CDR3 reads TGTGCCAGCAGCCTCCCGGGGTCCTACGAGCAGTACTTC.